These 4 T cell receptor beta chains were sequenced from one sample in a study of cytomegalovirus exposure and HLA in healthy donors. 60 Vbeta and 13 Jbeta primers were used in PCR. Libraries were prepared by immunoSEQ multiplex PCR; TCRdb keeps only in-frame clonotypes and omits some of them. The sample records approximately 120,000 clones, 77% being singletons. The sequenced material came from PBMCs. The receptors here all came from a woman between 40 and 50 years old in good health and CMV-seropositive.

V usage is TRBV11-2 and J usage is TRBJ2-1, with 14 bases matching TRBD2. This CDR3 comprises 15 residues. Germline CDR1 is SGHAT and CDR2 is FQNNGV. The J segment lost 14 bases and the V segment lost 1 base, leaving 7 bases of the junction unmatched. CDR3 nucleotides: TGTGCCAGCAGCTTAGCCCGACTAGCGGGAGGGCCAGAGTTCTTC. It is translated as CASSLARLAGGPEFF.

The CDR3 loop is CSVGSGVRNTEAFF. CDR3 DNA sequence: TGCAGCGTAGGCTCAGGGGTTAGGAACACTGAAGCTTTCTTT. The chain couples TRBV29-1 to TRBJ1-1, with TRBD1 as a possible D gene (6 bases). There are 14 residues in the CDR3. CDR1 and CDR2 from the germline V gene are SQVTM and ANQGSEA. The ends were cut back, 6 bases at V and 1 base at J, with 15 bases in the middle.

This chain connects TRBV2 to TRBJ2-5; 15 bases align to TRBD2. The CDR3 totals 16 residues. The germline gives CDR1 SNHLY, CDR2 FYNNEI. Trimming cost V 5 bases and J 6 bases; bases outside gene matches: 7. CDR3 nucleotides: TGTGCCAGCAGTATCGGACTAGCGGGAGGGCGGCAGACCCAGTACTTC. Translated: CASSIGLAGGRQTQYF. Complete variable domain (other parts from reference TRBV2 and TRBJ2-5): EPEVTQTPSHQVTQMGQEVILRCVPISNHLYFYWYRQILGQKVEFLVSFYNNEISEKSEIFDDQFSVERPDGSNFTLKIRSTKLEDSAMYFCASSIGLAGGRQTQYFGPGTRLLVL.

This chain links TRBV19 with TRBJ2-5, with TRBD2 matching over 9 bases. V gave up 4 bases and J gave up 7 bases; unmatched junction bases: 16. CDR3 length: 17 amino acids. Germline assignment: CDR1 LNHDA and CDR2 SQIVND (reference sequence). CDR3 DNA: TGTGCCAGTAGTACGGCCGGGGTGGCGGGAGGGCTGGTGACCCAGTACTTC. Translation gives CASSTAGVAGGLVTQYF.